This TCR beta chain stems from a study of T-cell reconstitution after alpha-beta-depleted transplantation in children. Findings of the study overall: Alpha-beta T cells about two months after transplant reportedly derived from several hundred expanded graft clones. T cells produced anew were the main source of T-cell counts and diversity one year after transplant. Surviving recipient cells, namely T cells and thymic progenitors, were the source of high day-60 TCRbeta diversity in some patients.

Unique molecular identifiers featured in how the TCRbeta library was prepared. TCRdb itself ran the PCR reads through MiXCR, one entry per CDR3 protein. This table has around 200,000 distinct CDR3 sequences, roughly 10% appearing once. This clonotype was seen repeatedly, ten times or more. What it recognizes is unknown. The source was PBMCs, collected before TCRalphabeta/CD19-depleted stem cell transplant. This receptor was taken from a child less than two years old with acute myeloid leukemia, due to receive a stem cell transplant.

CDR3 loop: CATGTGTPINQPQHF. For the CDR3, the DNA is TGTGCCACCGGAACCGGGACGCCCATCAATCAGCCCCAGCATTTT. The chain has TRBV12-3 or TRBV12-4 and TRBJ1-5; D is possibly TRBD1 (5 bases). V gave up 10 bases and J gave up 3 bases, with 19 bases separating them. CDR3 length equals 15 residues.